The rows below give T cell receptor beta chains drawn from one sample of a study of cytomegalovirus exposure and HLA in healthy donors. TCRdb's table, derived via immunoSEQ multiplex PCR, lists solely in-frame clones and lacks some. This table holds 75,000 to 90,000 clones, about 95% found once. Sample: PBMCs. Receptors were obtained from a woman younger than 30 in good health and CMV-seronegative. CDR3s include the opening cysteine and the closing phenylalanine or tryptophan. The order of the fields is V gene, clone size, D gene, J gene, CDR3 DNA, CDR3 protein. A D gene is named only where the DNA matches it firmly. Only part of the rows carry a size: once, few, many, or a class if the clone is expanded.

v_call: TRBV7-9; clone_size: once; d_call: -; j_call: TRBJ1-3; cdr3_nt: TGTGCCAGCAGTTCCACGTTGGGTTTTAAGGGGCACGGAAACACCATATATTTT; cdr3_aa: CASSSTLGFKGHGNTIYF
v_call: TRBV11-2; clone_size: -; d_call: -; j_call: TRBJ1-1; cdr3_nt: TGTGCCAGCAGCTTTGGGGGGATGAGTGAAGCTTTCTTT; cdr3_aa: CASSFGGMSEAFF
v_call: TRBV6-1; clone_size: once; d_call: -; j_call: TRBJ1-6; cdr3_nt: TGTGCCAGCAGTACCTCGGTCCTCCACTTT; cdr3_aa: CASSTSVLHF
v_call: TRBV28; clone_size: -; d_call: TRBD2; j_call: TRBJ2-1; cdr3_nt: TGTGCCAGCAGTGGTATAGCGGGACTAAACAATGAGCAGTTCTTC; cdr3_aa: CASSGIAGLNNEQFF
v_call: TRBV9; clone_size: -; d_call: TRBD1; j_call: TRBJ1-1; cdr3_nt: TGTGCCAGCAGCCAGGGGGGAGCTGAAGCTTTCTTT; cdr3_aa: CASSQGGAEAFF
v_call: TRBV7-9; clone_size: -; d_call: TRBD2; j_call: TRBJ2-1; cdr3_nt: TGTGCCAGCAGCTTCCCAGGACTAGCGGGGGGCAATGAGCAGTTCTTC; cdr3_aa: CASSFPGLAGGNEQFF
v_call: TRBV10-3; clone_size: -; d_call: TRBD1; j_call: TRBJ1-4; cdr3_nt: TGTGCCATCAGTGGGGGACAGGGGTACGAAAAACTGTTTTTT; cdr3_aa: CAISGGQGYEKLFF
v_call: TRBV4-3; clone_size: -; d_call: -; j_call: TRBJ2-7; cdr3_nt: TGCGCCAGCAGCCAAGAAACTGGAGGAGGGGCCTACGAGCAGTACTTC; cdr3_aa: CASSQETGGGAYEQYF
v_call: TRBV4-1; clone_size: -; d_call: TRBD2; j_call: TRBJ2-2; cdr3_nt: TGCGCCAGCACCAGAGGACGGGAGGGCCCCACCGGGGAGCTGTTTTTT; cdr3_aa: CASTRGREGPTGELFF
v_call: TRBV5-8; clone_size: -; d_call: TRBD1; j_call: TRBJ1-1; cdr3_nt: TGTGCCAGCAGCTACGGGACAGTATACACTGAAGCTTTCTTT; cdr3_aa: CASSYGTVYTEAFF
v_call: TRBV4-3; clone_size: -; d_call: -; j_call: TRBJ2-1; cdr3_nt: TGCGCCAGCAGCCAGTGGACAGAGCCCCACAATGAGCAGTTCTTC; cdr3_aa: CASSQWTEPHNEQFF